Listed below are T cell receptor beta chains from one sample, sequenced in a study of molecular identifiers for immune sequencing clone quantification. From the PCR reads, TCRdb called clonotypes with MiXCR, one entry per CDR3 protein. The table has about half a million distinct CDR3 sequences, 25% seen once. The source material was naive CD8+ T cells from blood, with Jurkat cell RNA spiked in. The receptors here all came from a human donor in good health. Some libraries in this study had Jurkat cell RNA spiked in. Each CDR3 is given with its conserved first and last residue. The order of the fields is J gene, D gene, V gene, clone size, CDR3 protein, CDR3 DNA. The D gene is left open where the match is weak. Some rows have no size entry. The others give once, few or many, or a class for an expanded clone.

>TRBJ2-7|NA|TRBV28|many
CASSVLTESSYEQYF
TGTGCCAGCAGCGTCCTGACAGAGAGCTCCTACGAGCAGTACTTC
>TRBJ2-7|TRBD1|TRBV5-5|many
CASSTGQGEYEQYF
TGTGCCAGCAGCACCGGACAGGGGGAGTACGAGCAGTACTTC
>TRBJ2-1|TRBD1|TRBV5-3|NA
CASSTGQGNEQFF
TGTGCCAGCAGCACGGGACAGGGGAATGAGCAGTTCTTC
>TRBJ2-5|NA|TRBV11-1|few
CASREGGQETQYF
TGTGCCAGCCGAGAAGGGGGCCAAGAGACCCAGTACTTC
>TRBJ2-7|TRBD2|TRBV7-9|NA
CASSLVGGGGYEQYF
TGTGCCAGCAGCTTAGTCGGCGGGGGTGGTTACGAGCAGTACTTC
>TRBJ1-6|NA|TRBV12-3/TRBV12-4|few
CASSMDGGDSPLHF
TGTGCCAGCAGTATGGACGGAGGCGATTCACCCCTCCACTTT
>TRBJ2-7|NA|TRBV25-1|NA
CASSELKVTGTYEQYF
TGTGCCAGCAGTGAACTGAAGGTTACAGGGACCTACGAGCAGTACTTC
>TRBJ2-7|NA|TRBV9|few
CASSVGGTYEQYF
TGTGCCAGCAGCGTTGGGGGAACCTACGAGCAGTACTTC
>TRBJ2-1|NA|TRBV9|once
CASSVVSGPNEQIF
TGTGCCAGCAGCGTAGTATCTGGGCCCAATGAGCAGATCTTC
>TRBJ1-1|NA|TRBV5-4|NA
CASFGASDTEAFF
TGTGCCAGCTTTGGGGCGTCGGACACTGAAGCTTTCTTT
>TRBJ1-5|NA|TRBV7-9|many
CASSNNDPYSNQPQHF
TGTGCCAGCAGCAACAACGACCCCTATAGCAATCAGCCCCAGCATTTT
>TRBJ2-1|NA|TRBV9|NA
CASSLNTYNEQFF
TGTGCCAGCAGCCTGAACACCTACAATGAGCAGTTCTTC
>TRBJ2-3|NA|TRBV2|many
CASSGSFRSSTDTQYF
TGTGCCAGCAGTGGAAGCTTCAGATCTAGCACAGATACGCAGTATTTT
>TRBJ2-5|NA|TRBV21-1|few
CASSKAGRQETQYF
TGTGCCAGCAGCAAAGCTGGCAGGCAAGAGACCCAGTACTTC
>TRBJ1-4|NA|TRBV7-9|many
CASSSPTNEKLFF
TGTGCCAGCAGCTCCCCAACTAATGAAAAACTGTTTTTT
>TRBJ2-7|NA|TRBV29-1|NA
CSVEPQGRSYEQYF
TGCAGCGTTGAACCGCAGGGGAGGTCCTACGAGCAGTACTTC
>TRBJ1-2|NA|TRBV7-9|few
CASSLQGTYGYTF
TGTGCCAGCAGCTTACAGGGAACCTATGGCTACACCTTC
>TRBJ1-2|NA|TRBV19|few
CASSIGYRGFDYGYTF
TGTGCCAGTAGTATTGGATACCGTGGTTTCGACTATGGCTACACCTTC
>TRBJ1-3|TRBD1|TRBV15|few
CATSGGQIRVGNTIYF
TGTGCCACCAGCGGGGGACAGATTAGAGTTGGAAACACCATATATTTT
>TRBJ2-7|TRBD2|TRBV20-1|NA
CSATVLAGGHKQYF
TGCAGTGCTACGGTACTAGCGGGAGGCCACAAGCAGTACTTC
>TRBJ2-3|NA|TRBV4-3|many
CASSQVPTTGDTQYF
TGCGCCAGCAGCCAAGTCCCGACCACTGGAGATACGCAGTATTTT
>TRBJ2-1|NA|TRBV7-9|few
CASRGLARGEQFF
TGTGCCAGCAGGGGGCTAGCAAGGGGTGAGCAGTTCTTC
>TRBJ1-5|NA|TRBV27|NA
CASSLLQGPGQPQHF
TGTGCCAGCAGTTTATTACAGGGACCGGGTCAGCCCCAGCATTTT
>TRBJ1-6|TRBD1|TRBV4-3|many
CASSQLAPGQNSPLHF
TGCGCCAGCAGCCAACTCGCTCCGGGACAGAATTCACCCCTCCACTTT
>TRBJ2-1|NA|TRBV4-2|few
CASSQGLLSYNEQFF
TGTGCCAGCAGCCAAGGTCTCCTCTCCTACAATGAGCAGTTCTTC
>TRBJ2-7|TRBD1|TRBV5-6|NA
CASSLGGTGPAYEQYF
TGTGCCAGCAGCTTGGGGGGGACAGGGCCCGCCTACGAGCAGTACTTC
>TRBJ2-5|NA|TRBV7-9|many
CASSFARVSGRTQETQYF
TGTGCCAGCAGCTTTGCACGTGTGTCGGGGCGCACTCAAGAGACCCAGTACTTC
>TRBJ2-2|NA|TRBV25-1|NA
CASSSAGTGELYF
TGTGCCAGCAGTTCCGCAGGCACCGGGGAGCTGTATTTT
>TRBJ2-7|NA|TRBV28|NA
CASSLTDHHEQYF
TGTGCCAGCAGTCTTACAGATCACCACGAGCAGTACTTC
>TRBJ2-5|NA|TRBV5-4|once
CACSLAIEGETQYF
TGTGCCTGCAGCTTGGCCATCGAAGGGGAGACCCAGTACTTC
>TRBJ2-4|NA|TRBV25-1|many
CASSAPGPKNIQYF
TGTGCCAGCAGTGCCCCGGGACCGAAAAACATTCAGTACTTC
>TRBJ1-2|NA|TRBV20-1|NA
CSARATYRFFYGYTF
TGCAGTGCTAGAGCTACCTACAGGTTCTTCTATGGCTACACCTTC
>TRBJ2-7|NA|TRBV7-2|many
CASSLVDSKAYEQYF
TGTGCCAGCAGCTTAGTGGACTCAAAAGCCTACGAGCAGTACTTC
>TRBJ2-7|NA|TRBV5-6|NA
CASSLVDLVYEQYF
TGTGCCAGCAGCTTAGTGGATTTAGTTTACGAGCAGTACTTC
>TRBJ1-4|NA|TRBV20-1|many
CSARSQAGPREKLFF
TGCAGTGCTAGAAGCCAGGCAGGACCCCGTGAAAAACTGTTTTTT
>TRBJ1-4|TRBD1|TRBV6-2/TRBV6-3|few
CASSSRDRLINEKLFF
TGTGCCAGCAGTTCCCGGGACAGGCTGATCAATGAAAAACTGTTTTTT
>TRBJ2-7|TRBD1|TRBV19|few
CASSPRTGTEVEQYF
TGTGCCAGTAGTCCGAGGACAGGGACTGAAGTTGAGCAGTACTTC
>TRBJ1-2|TRBD1|TRBV27|few
CASSPQDRGHGYTF
TGTGCCAGCAGTCCCCAGGACAGGGGGCATGGCTACACCTTC
>TRBJ1-5|TRBD1|TRBV6-1|NA
CASSHPTGGWDQPQHF
TGTGCCAGCAGCCACCCAACAGGGGGATGGGATCAGCCCCAGCATTTT
>TRBJ2-2|TRBD1|TRBV20-1|NA
CSAREWTGYTGELFF
TGCAGTGCTAGAGAGTGGACAGGTTACACCGGGGAGCTGTTTTTT
>TRBJ1-5|NA|TRBV10-3|NA
CATGILENNQPQHF
TGTGCCACCGGAATCCTGGAGAACAATCAGCCCCAGCATTTT
>TRBJ2-7|NA|TRBV5-1|many
CASSLWAGTYEQYF
TGCGCCAGCAGCTTGTGGGCAGGGACCTACGAGCAGTACTTC
>TRBJ2-1|NA|TRBV19|NA
CASSIRKDNEQFF
TGTGCCAGTAGTATTAGAAAGGACAATGAGCAGTTCTTC